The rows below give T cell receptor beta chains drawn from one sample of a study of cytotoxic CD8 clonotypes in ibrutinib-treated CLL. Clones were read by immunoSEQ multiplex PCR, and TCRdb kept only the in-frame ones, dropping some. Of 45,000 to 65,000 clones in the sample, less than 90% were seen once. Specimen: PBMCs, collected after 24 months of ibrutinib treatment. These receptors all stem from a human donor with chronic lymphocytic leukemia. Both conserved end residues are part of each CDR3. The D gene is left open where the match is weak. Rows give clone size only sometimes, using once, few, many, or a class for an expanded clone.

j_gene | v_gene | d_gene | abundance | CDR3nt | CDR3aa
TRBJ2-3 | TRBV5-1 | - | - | TGCGCCAGCAGCTTGGCCAGCCCAGCGGGTACGCAGTATTTT | CASSLASPAGTQYF
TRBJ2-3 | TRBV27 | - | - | TGTGCCAGCAGCCTCACATGGGGGAGCACAGATACGCAGTATTTT | CASSLTWGSTDTQYF
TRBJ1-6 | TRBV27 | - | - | TGTGCCAGCAGGGCGGACACCTATAATTCACCCCTCCACTTT | CASRADTYNSPLHF
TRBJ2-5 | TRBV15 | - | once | TGTGCCACCAGCAGAGTTGGGGCGCTAAAGGTGACCCAGTACTTC | CATSRVGALKVTQYF
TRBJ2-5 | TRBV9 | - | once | TGTGCCAGCAGCGTAGATCAGGGGATGGGGGAGACCCAGTACTTC | CASSVDQGMGETQYF
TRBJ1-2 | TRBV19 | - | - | TGTGCCAGTAGTATGTTCGGACAAATATATGGCTACACCTTC | CASSMFGQIYGYTF
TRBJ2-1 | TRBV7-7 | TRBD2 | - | TGTGCCAGCAGCCCCGGACTAGCGGGAGGGCCAGTCGATGAGCAGTTCTTC | CASSPGLAGGPVDEQFF
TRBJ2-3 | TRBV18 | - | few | TGTGCCAGCGAGACACGAGGCACAGATACGCAGTATTTT | CASETRGTDTQYF
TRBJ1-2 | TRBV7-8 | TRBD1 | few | TGTGCCAGCAGCTCGGGACAGGGTCCTTTCTATGGCTACACCTTC | CASSSGQGPFYGYTF
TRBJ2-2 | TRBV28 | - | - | TGTGCCAGCAGTTTATTTTTCAGACAACGGGCGAACACCGGGGAGCTGTTTTTT | CASSLFFRQRANTGELFF
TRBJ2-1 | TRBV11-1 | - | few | TGTGCCAGCAGACATCGGGCTAGTTCCTATGAGCAGTTCTTC | CASRHRASSYEQFF
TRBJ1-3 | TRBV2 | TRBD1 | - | TGTGCCAGCAATATGGACAGGGCTGGAAACACCATATATTTT | CASNMDRAGNTIYF
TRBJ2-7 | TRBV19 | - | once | TGTGCCAGTAGCATCCCCAACTACGAGCAGTACTTC | CASSIPNYEQYF
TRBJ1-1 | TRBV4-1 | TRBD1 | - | TGCGCCAGCAGCCAAGCCAGGGGGCCTCAAGTTGAAGCTTTCTTT | CASSQARGPQVEAFF
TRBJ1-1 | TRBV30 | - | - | TGTGCCTGGAGAGTGGGGAGGCGGGGGAACACTGAAGCTTTCTTT | CAWRVGRRGNTEAFF
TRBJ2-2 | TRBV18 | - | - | TGTGCCAGCTCACCACCGTCAACCGGGTACACCGGGGAGCTGTTTTTT | CASSPPSTGYTGELFF
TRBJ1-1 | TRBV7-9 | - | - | TGTGCCAGCAGCTTTCAGGGCAACACTGAAGCTTTCTTT | CASSFQGNTEAFF
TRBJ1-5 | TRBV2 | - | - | TGTGCCAGCAGGGAGTACAGGACGAGCAATCAGCCCCAGCATTTT | CASREYRTSNQPQHF
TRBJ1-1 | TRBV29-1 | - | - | TGCAGCACCGTACGGTACAGGGAGGTTGACACTGAAGCTTTCTTT | CSTVRYREVDTEAFF
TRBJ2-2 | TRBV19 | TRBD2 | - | TGTGCCACACCTGGGGGGCTAGCGGGAGGGAGGCTGTTTTTT | CATPGGLAGGRLFF
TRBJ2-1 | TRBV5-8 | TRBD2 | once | TGTGCCAGCAGCCAGCTAGCGGGCTCCTACAATGAGCAGTTCTTC | CASSQLAGSYNEQFF
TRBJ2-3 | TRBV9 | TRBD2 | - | TGTGCCAGCAATAGCGGGAGGGCCGGTGATACGCAGTATTTT | CASNSGRAGDTQYF
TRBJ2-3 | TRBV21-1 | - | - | TGTGCCAGCAGCAAGCTCGCCGCACTAGCGGGAGAGGGCCTCGCAGATACGCAGTATTTT | CASSKLAALAGEGLADTQYF
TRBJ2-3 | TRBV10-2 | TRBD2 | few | TGCGCCAGCTCCTTGCGGGAGCCAGATACGCAGTATTTT | CASSLREPDTQYF
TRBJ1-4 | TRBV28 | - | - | TGTGCCAGCAGCCTACCCTCCGAAAAACTGTTTTTT | CASSLPSEKLFF
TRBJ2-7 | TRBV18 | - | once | TGTGCCAGCTCACCCAGCTCCTACGAGCAGTACTTC | CASSPSSYEQYF
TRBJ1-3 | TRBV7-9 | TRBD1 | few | TGTGCCAGCAGCTATTGGGGGACAGGGGATGGAAACACCATATATTTT | CASSYWGTGDGNTIYF
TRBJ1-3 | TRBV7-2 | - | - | TGTGCCTCCAGGGGAGCCGGAAACACCATATATTTT | CASRGAGNTIYF
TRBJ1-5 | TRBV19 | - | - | TGTGCCAGTAGTATCCAGGGAAGCAATCAGCCCCAGCATTTT | CASSIQGSNQPQHF
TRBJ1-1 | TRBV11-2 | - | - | TGTGCCAGCAGCTTTGTCGGAGGACGCACTGAAGCTTTCTTT | CASSFVGGRTEAFF
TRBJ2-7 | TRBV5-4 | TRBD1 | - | TGTGCCAGCAGCCGTCCCGGGACAGGGGCCTACGAGCAGTACTTC | CASSRPGTGAYEQYF
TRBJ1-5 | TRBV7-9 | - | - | TGTGCCAGCAGCCCCGGGGGGGCTCAGCCCCAGCATTTT | CASSPGGAQPQHF
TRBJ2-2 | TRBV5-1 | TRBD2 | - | TGCGCCAGCAGCTCCGATAGCGGGAACGGTCCCGGGGAGCTGTTTTTT | CASSSDSGNGPGELFF
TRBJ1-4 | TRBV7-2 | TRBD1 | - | TGTGCCAGCAGCTTAATTGACAGGGTTAATGAAAAACTGTTTTTT | CASSLIDRVNEKLFF
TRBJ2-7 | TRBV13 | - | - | TGTGCCAGCAGCTCGGAGGACCGAGCCTACGAGCAGTACTTC | CASSSEDRAYEQYF
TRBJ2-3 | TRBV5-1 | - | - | TGCGCCAGCAGCTCAGTCGGGGCTAGCACAGATACGCAGTATTTT | CASSSVGASTDTQYF
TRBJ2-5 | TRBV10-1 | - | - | TGCGCCAGCAGTGGGGGCCAAGAGACCCAGTACTTC | CASSGGQETQYF
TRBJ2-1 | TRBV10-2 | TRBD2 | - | TGCGCCAGCAGTGAGTATCCCGGGAGGTACGATGAGCAGTTCTTC | CASSEYPGRYDEQFF
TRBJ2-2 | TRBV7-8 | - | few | TGTGCCAGCAGCTCCTTCGGGGAGCTGTTTTTT | CASSSFGELFF
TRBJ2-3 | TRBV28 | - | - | TGTGCCAGCAGATCCGGCGGAATCACAGATACGCAGTATTTT | CASRSGGITDTQYF
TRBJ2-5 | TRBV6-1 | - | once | TGTGCCAGCAGTGGGCGGACGGACAAAGAGACCCAGTACTTC | CASSGRTDKETQYF